Below are 27 T cell receptor beta chains sequenced from a single sample in a study of blood T cell repertoires in COVID-19. Method: immunoSEQ multiplex PCR; TCRdb's copy keeps in-frame clones and lacks some. This sample has nearly 80,000 clones, with approximately 80% found just once. The sequenced material came from peripheral blood. The receptors were gathered from a woman aged 65 to 85 with acute or convalescent COVID-19.

The chain has TRBV12-3 or TRBV12-4 and TRBJ1-2, with D perhaps TRBD1 (6 bases). This CDR3 spans 13 amino acids. Trimming left V 5 bases short and J 4 bases short, with 11 bases between. CDR3 loop: CASSKDRFYGYTF. In DNA, the CDR3 is TGTGCCAGCAGTAAGGACAGATTCTATGGCTACACCTTC.

The chain combines TRBV5-8 with TRBJ1-1; TRBD1 aligns across 9 bases. The CDR3 is 16 residues long. The J segment lost 7 bases and the V segment lost 0 bases, leaving 10 bases of the junction unmatched. The germline CDR1 and CDR2 sequences are SGHTS and YDEGEE. CDR3 region: CASSLVFGTGTIEAFF. CDR3 sequence (DNA): TGTGCCAGCAGCTTGGTTTTCGGGACAGGGACTATTGAAGCTTTCTTT.

The chain is built from TRBV5-1 and TRBJ1-2, with D possibly being TRBD1 (5 bases). From germline, CDR1 is SGHRS and CDR2 YFSETQ. Trimming left V 6 bases short and J 1 base short, with 10 bases between. CDR3 length equals 13 residues. This CDR3 reads CASNTGDNYGYTF. The CDR3 nucleotides are TGCGCCAGCAATACGGGGGATAACTATGGCTACACCTTC.

The chain employs TRBV5-5 and TRBJ1-6; D is ambiguous. CDR1 is SGHKS, CDR2 YYEKEE, per germline (reference sequence). V dropped 2 bases and J dropped 7 bases, with 10 bases sitting between them. CDR3 size: 14 residues. The DNA for the CDR3 is TGTGCCAGCAGCTTCGAACAGAAGAATTCACCCCTCCACTTT. It specifies CASSFEQKNSPLHF.

This clone was observed a few times. The chain carries TRBV7-9 and TRBJ1-4; D is possibly TRBD1 (5 bases). The CDR3 covers 14 residues. CDR1 is SEHNR and CDR2 is FQNEAQ in the germline V gene (reference sequence). V was cut by 2 bases and J by 8 bases, with 12 bases left in between. The CDR3 reads CASSLLREEEKLFF. In DNA form, the CDR3 reads TGTGCCAGCAGCTTACTCAGGGAAGAGGAAAAACTGTTTTTT.

The genes are TRBV30 and TRBJ2-1; TRBD1 matches 7 bases. V was clipped by 5 bases and J by 7 bases; unmatched bases: 11. CDR1 and CDR2 from the germline V gene are GTSNPN and SVGIG (reference sequence). CDR3 length: 14 amino acids. DNA for the CDR3: TGTGCCTGGGATCGACAGGGTTCGAATAATGAGCAGTTCTTC. As protein: CAWDRQGSNNEQFF.

The rearrangement links TRBV19 to TRBJ1-2, with 9 bases aligning to TRBD1. The CDR3 sequence is 14 residues long. Looked up from germline, CDR1 is LNHDA and CDR2 is SQIVND (reference sequence). V shed 3 bases, J shed 4 bases, and the junction held 3 bases outside the gene matches. The CDR3 sequence is CASSIDRGTYGYTF. CDR3 nucleotide sequence: TGTGCCAGTAGTATTGACAGGGGGACCTATGGCTACACCTTC. The full variable domain, completed using reference TRBV19 and TRBJ1-2, is DGGITQSPKYLFRKEGQNVTLSCEQNLNHDAMYWYRQDPGQGLRLIYYSQIVNDFQKGDIAEGYSVSREKKESFPLTVTSAQKNPTAFYLCASSIDRGTYGYTFGSGTRLTVV.

The chain couples TRBV19 to TRBJ1-1, with 8 positions matching TRBD1. The CDR3 has 15 residues. Germline lookup yields CDR1 LNHDA and CDR2 SQIVND (reference sequence). V gave up 5 bases and J gave up 0 bases; unmatched junction bases: 5. Written as DNA, the CDR3 is TGTGCCAGTAGTGTGCAGACAGGGGTGAACACTGAAGCTTTCTTT. It is translated as CASSVQTGVNTEAFF.

This rearrangement joins TRBV2 to TRBJ2-1; TRBD1 might be the D (6 bases). Per the germline V gene, CDR1 is SNHLY and CDR2 is FYNNEI. CDR3 length: 15 amino acids. V was clipped by 7 bases and J by 4 bases, with 17 bases between them. In nucleotides, the CDR3 is TGTGCCAGCAACCCACCCTGGGACAATTACAATGAGCAGTTCTTC. Protein product: CASNPPWDNYNEQFF.

The rearrangement joins TRBV19 to TRBJ2-2, with D perhaps TRBD2 (6 bases). V gave up 7 bases and J gave up 3 bases, with 15 bases separating them. This CDR3 has 15 amino acids. Germline V gives CDR1 LNHDA, CDR2 SQIVND (reference sequence). The CDR3 nucleotides read TGTGCCAGTAATTTGGGGACGGGGGACACCGGGGAGCTGTTTTTT. As protein: CASNLGTGDTGELFF. Supplemented by reference TRBV19 and TRBJ2-2, the full variable domain reads DGGITQSPKYLFRKEGQNVTLSCEQNLNHDAMYWYRQDPGQGLRLIYYSQIVNDFQKGDIAEGYSVSREKKESFPLTVTSAQKNPTAFYLCASNLGTGDTGELFFGEGSRLTVL.

V is TRBV30 and J is TRBJ1-2; D is possibly TRBD1 (5 bases). Germline assignment: CDR1 GTSNPN and CDR2 SVGIG (reference sequence). The CDR3 is 14 amino acids. Trimming pared 1 base from V and 1 base from J, leaving 10 bases between. The CDR3: CAWSAAGFNYGYTF. CDR3 coding DNA: TGTGCCTGGAGTGCTGCAGGGTTTAACTATGGCTACACCTTC.

This rearrangement joins TRBV9 to TRBJ1-6; D ambiguous. Looked up from germline, CDR1 is SGDLS and CDR2 is YYNGEE. The CDR3 consists of 16 residues. Trimming pared 0 bases from V and 6 bases from J, leaving 13 bases between. CDR3 amino acids: CASSVDWAGINSPLHF. CDR3 bases: TGTGCCAGCAGCGTAGACTGGGCCGGAATTAATTCACCCCTCCACTTT.

This chain joins TRBV3-1 (or the pseudogene TRBV3-2) and TRBJ2-2; a possible D gene is TRBD1 (7 bases). The CDR3 extends over 15 amino acids. CDR1 and CDR2 from the germline V gene are LGHDT and YNNKEL (reference sequence). V gave up 4 bases and J gave up 3 bases, with 12 bases separating them. This CDR3 reads CASSLRGTHTGELFF. The DNA for the CDR3 is TGTGCCAGCAGCCTCAGGGGGACTCACACCGGGGAGCTGTTTTTT.

The V gene is TRBV19, the J gene TRBJ2-3; D is uncertain. Per germline, CDR1 LNHDA and CDR2 SQIVND (reference sequence). The CDR3 loop spans 12 amino acids. Trimming took 5 bases from V and 2 from J, leaving 5 bases between them. The CDR3 nucleotides read TGTGCCAGTAGTTACAACACAGATACGCAGTATTTT. Its translation: CASSYNTDTQYF.

V gene TRBV2 combines with J gene TRBJ2-5; D gene ambiguous. The germline V gene encodes CDR1 SNHLY and CDR2 FYNNEI. The CDR3 has 12 residues. With 5 bases removed from V and 4 bases from J, the gap between germline ends came to 8 bases. CDR3 in DNA: TGTGCCAGCAGTCAGCGAGGAGAGACCCAGTACTTC. It codes for CASSQRGETQYF.

This CDR3 reads CASSTILESTDTQYF. Here the CDR3 DNA reads TGTGCCAGCAGCACCATACTAGAGAGCACAGATACGCAGTATTTT. The chain has TRBV9 and TRBJ2-3; perhaps TRBD2 as D (5 bases). Trimming took 4 bases from V and 0 from J, leaving 12 bases between them. The CDR3 consists of 15 residues. Germline-derived CDR1 and CDR2 are SGDLS and YYNGEE. The full variable domain, with the rest looked up from reference TRBV9 and TRBJ2-3, is DSGVTQTPKHLITATGQRVTLRCSPRSGDLSVYWYQQSLDQGLQFLIQYYNGEERAKGNILERFSAQQFPDLHSELNLSSLELGDSALYFCASSTILESTDTQYFGPGTRLTVL.

The J gene is TRBJ1-1, the V gene TRBV29-1; no reliable D call. V was pared by 7 bases and J by 8 bases, with 11 bases between. This CDR3 has 10 residues. Germline V gives CDR1 SQVTM, CDR2 ANQGSEA. The CDR3 nucleotides read TGCAGCGCCAAACGGGGAGAAGCTTTCTTT. Protein product: CSAKRGEAFF.

DNA of the CDR3: TGTGCCAGCAGCAAAAGGGGCCCCACCTCTAACTATGGCTACACCTTC. This translates into CASSKRGPTSNYGYTF. The rearrangement uses TRBV3-1 (or the pseudogene TRBV3-2) and TRBJ1-2; weak D call: TRBD1 (5 bases). CDR1 is LGHDT, CDR2 YNNKEL, per germline (reference sequence). V was pared by 5 bases and J by 0 bases, with 16 bases between. This CDR3 has 16 amino acids.

This clone appeared a few times. V and J are TRBV12-3 or TRBV12-4 and TRBJ1-1; D gene ambiguous. The CDR3 is 12 amino acids. Trimming removed 3 bases at V and 7 bases at J, with 9 bases between. CDR3 DNA: TGTGCCAGCAGTTTTACAGACCTTGAAGCTTTCTTT. This gives the protein CASSFTDLEAFF.

This sequence joins TRBV5-4 and TRBJ2-3, with D possibly TRBD1 on 5 matching bases. Germline V gene sequence: CDR1 SGHNT, CDR2 YYREEE (reference sequence). This CDR3 is built from 16 residues. Trimming cost V 2 bases and J 0 bases, with 13 bases left between them. DNA for the CDR3: TGTGCCAGCAGCTTTCGTCGACAGACTAGCACAGATACGCAGTATTTT. Its translation is CASSFRRQTSTDTQYF. The full variable domain, in which reference TRBV5-4 and TRBJ2-3 provide the parts outside the CDR3, is ETGVTQSPTHLIKTRGQQVTLRCSSQSGHNTVSWYQQALGQGPQFIFQYYREEENGRGNFPPRFSGLQFPNYSSELNVNALELDDSALYLCASSFRRQTSTDTQYFGPGTRLTVL.

J is TRBJ1-4 and V is TRBV13; D is ambiguous. The V end lost 5 bases, the J end lost 8 bases, and 15 bases lay between the germline ends. The CDR3 consists of 14 residues. Germline CDR1 PRHDT, CDR2 FYEKMQ (reference sequence). The CDR3 loop is CASSPSDRREKLFF. The CDR3 DNA reads as TGTGCCAGCAGCCCCTCCGACCGGAGGGAAAAACTGTTTTTT.

V and J are TRBV18 and TRBJ1-4; maybe TRBD1 (5 bases). The length of the CDR3 is 15 residues. Germline loops: CDR1 KGHSH, CDR2 LQKENI. Trimming pared 3 bases from V and 5 bases from J, leaving 13 bases between. The CDR3 spells CASSPSGLSNEKLFF. The CDR3 coding sequence is TGTGCCAGCTCACCCTCAGGGCTCTCGAATGAAAAACTGTTTTTT.

The chain joins TRBV3-1 (or the pseudogene TRBV3-2) to TRBJ1-6, with 8 bases lining up with TRBD1. With V trimmed by 1 base and J by 9 bases, 5 bases remained unmatched. Looked up from germline, CDR1 is LGHDT and CDR2 is YNNKEL (reference sequence). The CDR3 totals 15 residues. The CDR3 is CASSQATGGGSPLHF. The CDR3 DNA reads TGTGCCAGCAGCCAAGCAACAGGGGGTGGTTCACCCCTCCACTTT.

The chain employs TRBV10-3 and TRBJ2-1; D gene uncertain. There are 14 residues in the CDR3. The V end was cut by 4 bases, the J end by 5 bases, with 12 bases between. Germline lookup yields CDR1 ENHRY and CDR2 SYGVKD. The CDR3 region has the DNA TGTGCCATCAGTGGGCCCGGAGCTAACAATGAGCAGTTCTTC. Its translation is CAISGPGANNEQFF.

The genes are TRBV5-1 and TRBJ2-2, with a tentative D call TRBD1 (6 bases). The CDR3 loop spans 16 amino acids. CDR1 is SGHRS and CDR2 is YFSETQ in the germline V gene. The germline V and J ends were trimmed by 1 base and 0 bases, with 10 bases remaining between them. The CDR3 region has the DNA TGCGCCAGCAGCTTGACAGGGTATCCGAACACCGGGGAGCTGTTTTTT. It specifies CASSLTGYPNTGELFF.

Written as DNA, the CDR3 is TGTGCCAGTGGCTCTCAAAGGGCTAGCGGGAGGGTGGGCAATGAGCAGTTCTTC. Its translation is CASGSQRASGRVGNEQFF. J is TRBJ2-1 and V is TRBV19; 12 nucleotides agree with TRBD2. Germline loops: CDR1 LNHDA, CDR2 SQIVND (reference sequence). V dropped 8 bases and J dropped 6; count of bases not matched to a gene: 17. The CDR3 has 18 residues.

The chain carries TRBV5-1 and TRBJ2-2; D call uncertain. Germline-derived CDR1 and CDR2 are SGHRS and YFSETQ. Trimming cost V 0 bases and J 4 bases, with 10 bases left between them. The CDR3 consists of 15 residues. CDR3 region: CASSLAEAGTGELFF. The CDR3 DNA is TGCGCCAGCAGCTTGGCTGAAGCCGGCACCGGGGAGCTGTTTTTT.